The T cell receptor (beta chain) under discussion was sequenced for a study of T cell responses to AZD1222 COVID-19 vaccine. Findings and caveats of the study: Baseline serostatus was positive in only five to seven AZD1222 recipients. Sampled repertoires all dated from after the peak T cell response. Possibly, clonal diversity was underestimated; donors were largely white British and included more females.

The germline V gene encodes CDR1 SEHNR and CDR2 FQNEAQ (reference sequence). V was shortened by 4 bases and J by 7 bases, with 5 bases between the two germline ends. This CDR3 is built from 11 residues. Assay: immunoSEQ multiplex PCR; the TCRdb copy retains only in-frame clones and omits some. The sample yields over 60,000 clones, around 79% seen once. Points on this clone: Its antigen is as yet unknown.

The TCR sequence derives from an adult in good health. The V call is TRBV7-9, the J call TRBJ2-4; D call uncertain. Sequencing was performed on peripheral blood, taken on day 0 of MenACWY control vaccination. CDR3 in DNA: TGTGCCAGCAGCTCGAGCAACATTCAGTACTTC. As protein: CASSSSNIQYF.